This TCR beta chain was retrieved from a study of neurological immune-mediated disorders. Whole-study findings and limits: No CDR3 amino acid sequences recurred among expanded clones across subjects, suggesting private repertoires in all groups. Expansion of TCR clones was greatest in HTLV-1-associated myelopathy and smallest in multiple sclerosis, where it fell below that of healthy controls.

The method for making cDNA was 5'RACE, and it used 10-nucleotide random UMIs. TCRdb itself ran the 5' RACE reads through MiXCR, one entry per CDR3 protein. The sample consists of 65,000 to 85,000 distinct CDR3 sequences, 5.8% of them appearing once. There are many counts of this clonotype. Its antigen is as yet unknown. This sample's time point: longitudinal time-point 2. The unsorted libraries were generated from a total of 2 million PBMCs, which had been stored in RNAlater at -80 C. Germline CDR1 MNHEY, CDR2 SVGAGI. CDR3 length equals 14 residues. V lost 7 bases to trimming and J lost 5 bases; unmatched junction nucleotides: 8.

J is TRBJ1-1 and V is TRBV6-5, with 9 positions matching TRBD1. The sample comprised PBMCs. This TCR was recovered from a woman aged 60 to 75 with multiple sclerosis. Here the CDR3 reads CASIPGTGWTEAFF. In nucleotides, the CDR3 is TGTGCCAGCATTCCGGGGACAGGGTGGACTGAAGCTTTCTTT.